The 14 T cell receptor beta chains below all came from one sample that was sequenced in a study of beta chain features in type 1 diabetes. Sequenced material consisted of expressed TCRB transcripts (all of the isolated RNA was reverse transcribed). Method: immunoSEQ multiplex PCR; TCRdb's copy keeps in-frame clones and lacks some. The table lists under 950,000 clones, 15% to 20% of them singletons. The source material was naive CD4+ T cells from blood. The receptors were sampled from a woman younger than 30 in good health.

The V gene is TRBV27, the J gene TRBJ2-3; 14 nucleotides agree with TRBD2. The CDR3 is 16 residues long. Germline CDR1 reads MNHEY; CDR2 reads SMNVEV (reference sequence). Germline trimming cut 2 bases from V and 7 bases from J; bases unmatched to any gene: 5. The CDR3 spells CASSLVGTSGSYTQYF. As DNA, the CDR3 is TGTGCCAGCAGTTTAGTCGGGACTAGCGGGAGTTATACGCAGTATTTT.

J is TRBJ1-3 and V is TRBV28, with 8 bases identical to TRBD1. Per germline, CDR1 MDHEN and CDR2 SYDVKM. This CDR3 is built from 15 residues. J gave up 4 bases and V 4 bases, and 6 bases lay outside the gene matches. In DNA form, the CDR3 reads TGTGCCAGCAGTTCGGCCGGGACAGGCGGAAACACCATATATTTT. Translated: CASSSAGTGGNTIYF.

This sequence joins TRBV27 and TRBJ2-6, with 7 bases that match TRBD1. Trimming at V came to 4 bases and at J to 0 bases, leaving 3 bases not matched to a gene. This CDR3 has 16 amino acids. Germline V gene sequence: CDR1 MNHEY, CDR2 SMNVEV (reference sequence). CDR3 nucleotides: TGTGCCAGCAGTTCCCGACAGGGCTCTGGGGCCAACGTCCTGACTTTC. This translates into CASSSRQGSGANVLTF.

V and J are TRBV11-2 and TRBJ2-7; D possibly matches TRBD1 or TRBD2 (5 bases each). V lost 2 bases to trimming and J lost 1 base, with 12 bases between them. The CDR3 length is 15 residues. The germline V gene has CDR1 SGHAT and CDR2 FQNNGV. CDR3 amino acids: CASSLLGAFSYEQYF. CDR3 sequence (DNA): TGTGCCAGCAGCTTACTCGGGGCTTTTTCCTACGAGCAGTACTTC.

This clone was seen a handful of times. The V and J genes are TRBV4-3 and TRBJ2-7; 10 bases are a match to TRBD1. The germline V gene has CDR1 LGHNA and CDR2 YSLEER. The CDR3 runs to 18 residues. Unmatched junction bases numbered 12, after V lost 0 bases and J lost 4 bases. In nucleotides, the CDR3 is TGCGCCAGCAGCCAAGACAACTGGGGGGGACAGGGGAATTACGAGCAGTACTTC. This sequence encodes CASSQDNWGGQGNYEQYF.

This clone was seen a handful of times. The CDR3 bases are TGTGCCCGGCGCAGTTCGGTAATTAGCGGGAGCCCGCAGTACTTC. Protein sequence: CARRSSVISGSPQYF. V usage is TRBV28 and J usage is TRBJ2-7; 9 nucleotides match TRBD2. V gave up 11 bases and J gave up 9 bases; unmatched junction bases: 20. The CDR3 covers 15 residues. Germline CDR1 and CDR2: MDHEN and SYDVKM.

This clone was seen only a few times. The gene calls are TRBV7-9 and TRBJ1-2, with TRBD1 identical over 7 bases. The CDR3 is made up of 14 amino acids. Per the germline V gene, CDR1 is SEHNR and CDR2 is FQNEAQ (reference sequence). Trimming took 11 bases from V and 7 from J; bases not matched to a gene: 16. The CDR3 region is CAGNLRGTDLGYTF. CDR3 DNA sequence: TGTGCCGGGAACCTCAGGGGGACCGATCTTGGCTACACCTTC.

J is TRBJ2-5 and V is TRBV7-8; D remains ambiguous. The germline gives CDR1 SGHVS, CDR2 FQNEAQ. The CDR3 runs to 14 residues. V was cut by 1 base and J by 5 bases, with 11 bases left in between. CDR3 loop: CASSLVLSSETQYF. In DNA, the CDR3 is TGTGCCAGCAGCTTAGTCCTATCATCGGAGACCCAGTACTTC. The variable domain in full, completed from reference TRBV7-8 and TRBJ2-5, reads GAGVSQSPRYKVAKRGQDVALRCDPISGHVSLFWYQQALGQGPEFLTYFQNEAQLDKSGLPSDRFFAERPEGSVSTLKIQRTQQEDSAVYLCASSLVLSSETQYFGPGTRLLVL.

The genes are TRBV7-9 and TRBJ2-7, with TRBD1 matching over 11 bases. V shed 5 bases, J shed 9 bases, and the junction held 9 bases outside the gene matches. This CDR3 has 14 amino acids. Germline loops: CDR1 SEHNR, CDR2 FQNEAQ (reference sequence). CDR3: CASSPGQGVLAQYF. CDR3 DNA: TGTGCCAGCAGCCCGGGACAGGGGGTTTTGGCGCAGTACTTC.

The rearrangement joins TRBV28 to TRBJ2-1, with 9 bases identical to TRBD2. CDR1 is MDHEN and CDR2 is SYDVKM in the germline V gene. CDR3 length: 16 residues. J was trimmed by 9 bases and V by 3 bases; bases with no gene match: 12. In nucleotides, the CDR3 is TGTGCCAGCAGTTTGGGTTCGGCTAGCGGGACGGGTGAGCAGTTCTTC. This translates into CASSLGSASGTGEQFF.

The gene calls are TRBV2 and TRBJ2-5, with D possibly called TRBD1 or TRBD2 (6 bases each). Trimming stripped 6 bases from V and 4 bases from J, with 12 bases between. The CDR3 totals 13 residues. Germline CDR1 SNHLY, CDR2 FYNNEI. In nucleotides, the CDR3 is TGTGCCAGCAGACTACAGGGAGGAGAGACCCAGTACTTC. Translating it yields CASRLQGGETQYF.

V and J are TRBV5-4 and TRBJ2-7; possible D gene TRBD2, 5 bases. Germline CDR1 reads SGHNT; CDR2 reads YYREEE (reference sequence). The V gene lost 5 bases and the J gene lost 0 bases, with 12 bases spanning the gap. The CDR3 is 14 amino acids. The CDR3 here is CASRTDSHSYEQYF. In nucleotides, the CDR3 is TGTGCCAGCAGAACGGACTCACACTCCTACGAGCAGTACTTC.

Only a few counts were recorded for this clone. The chain employs TRBV15 and TRBJ1-4; D is unresolved. This CDR3 has 15 amino acids. CDR1 is LNHNV, CDR2 YYDKDF, per germline (reference sequence). Trimming shortened V by 0 bases and J by 2 bases, and 7 bases separated the two germline ends. CDR3 sequence reads: CATSRDLKTNEKLFF. CDR3 DNA sequence: TGTGCCACCAGCAGAGATTTGAAGACTAATGAAAAACTGTTTTTT.

This sequence joins TRBV11-2 and TRBJ1-4; 8 positions match TRBD1. Per germline, CDR1 SGHAT and CDR2 FQNNGV. The CDR3 has 14 residues. J gave up 7 bases and V 3 bases, and 4 bases lay outside the gene matches. This CDR3 is CASSFQGAREKLFF. The CDR3, as DNA: TGTGCCAGCAGCTTTCAGGGGGCGCGTGAAAAACTGTTTTTT.